This entry features one T cell receptor (beta chain) sequence. Its antigen is unidentified. From germline, CDR1 is SEHNR and CDR2 FQNEAQ (reference sequence). CDR3 length: 12 residues. The V and J ends lost 5 bases and 4 bases respectively, with 8 bases between them. TCRdb's copy holds only in-frame clones and misses some; the assay was immunoSEQ multiplex PCR. The sample yields roughly 330,000 clones, 85% to 90% seen once. Treatment meaning: 19 received Ad26.COV2.S at low or high dose, single or two shots; several received placebo; per-sample allocation not given. Collection of the samples took place on day 63 after the first injection of vaccine or placebo. A Boston donor was an adult aged 18-55 years. This sample is drawn from a study of Ad26.COV2.S vaccination and SARS-CoV-2 variants. Study details: Intramuscular Ad26.COV2.S at 5x10^10 or 1x10^11 viral particles.

The study's findings and limits: Non-spike TCR breadth showed similarity between vaccine and placebo recipients.

The sample consisted of peripheral blood, taken in a trial of Ad26.COV2.S vaccine versus placebo. J is TRBJ1-2 and V is TRBV7-9, with D perhaps TRBD1 (6 bases). The sequence derives from a person aged 18-60 years who received the Ad26.COV2.S COVID-19 vaccine or a placebo. CDR3 sequence (DNA): TGTGCCAGCAGCCCGGACAGCTATGGCTACACCTTC. This translates into CASSPDSYGYTF.